The following is a T cell receptor (beta chain) sequence with its context. These data belong to a study of blood T cell repertoires in COVID-19. Methods used by the authors: Estimation of nucleated cell counts was performed using reference gene primer amplification. The method was immunoSEQ multiplex PCR; TCRdb's version includes in-frame clones alone and lacks a portion of them. The V and J calls and clone size come from that table; D and trimming were worked out from the DNA. The repertoire has roughly 230,000 clones, 80% to 95% of them found once; the top ten carry more than 0.65%. The sequence was obtained from a man aged 25 to 45 with COVID-19, enrolled during active disease. What was sequenced was peripheral blood.

The CDR3, as DNA: TGTGCCAGCAGTGATCCCACAGGGGCGGACACTGAAGCTTTCTTT. Its translation is CASSDPTGADTEAFF. This chain uses TRBV25-1 with TRBJ1-1; 7 nucleotides agree with TRBD1. The CDR3 runs to 15 residues. Trimming at V came to 3 bases and at J to 3 bases, leaving 7 bases not matched to a gene. Germline-derived CDR1 and CDR2 are MGHDK and SYGVNS.